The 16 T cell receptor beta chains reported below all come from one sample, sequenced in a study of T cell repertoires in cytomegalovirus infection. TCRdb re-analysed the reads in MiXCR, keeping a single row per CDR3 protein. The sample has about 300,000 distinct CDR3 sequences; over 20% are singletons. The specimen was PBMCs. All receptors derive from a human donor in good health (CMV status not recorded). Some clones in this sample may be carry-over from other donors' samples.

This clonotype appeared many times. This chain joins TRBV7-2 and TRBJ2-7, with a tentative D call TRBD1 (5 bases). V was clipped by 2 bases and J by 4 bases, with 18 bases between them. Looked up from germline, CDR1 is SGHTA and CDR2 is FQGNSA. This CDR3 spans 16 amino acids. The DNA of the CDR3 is TGTGCCAGCAGCTTACGCATGACAGCGAGCACTTACGAGCAGTACTTC. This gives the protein CASSLRMTASTYEQYF.

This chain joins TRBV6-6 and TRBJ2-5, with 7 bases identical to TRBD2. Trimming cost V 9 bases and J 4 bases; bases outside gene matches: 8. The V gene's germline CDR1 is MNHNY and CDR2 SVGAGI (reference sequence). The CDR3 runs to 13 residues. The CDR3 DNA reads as TGTGCCAGTCTAGCGGACCCAAGAGAGACCCAGTACTTC. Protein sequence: CASLADPRETQYF.

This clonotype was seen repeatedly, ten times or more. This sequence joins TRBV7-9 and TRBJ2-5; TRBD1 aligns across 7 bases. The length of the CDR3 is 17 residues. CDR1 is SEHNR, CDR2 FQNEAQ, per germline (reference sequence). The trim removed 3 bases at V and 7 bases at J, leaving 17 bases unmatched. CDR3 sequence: CASSFWQTGPTWGTQYF. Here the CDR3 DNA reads TGTGCCAGCAGCTTTTGGCAGACAGGGCCAACTTGGGGGACCCAGTACTTC.

CDR3 amino acids: CSVERERQFF. The CDR3, as DNA: TGCAGCGTTGAACGTGAGCGGCAGTTCTTC. The V call is TRBV29-1, the J call TRBJ2-1; D is uncertain. Between the trimmed V and J ends, which lost 2 bases and 12 bases, there was a span of 8 bases. CDR1 is SQVTM, CDR2 ANQGSEA, per germline. This CDR3 region has 10 residues.

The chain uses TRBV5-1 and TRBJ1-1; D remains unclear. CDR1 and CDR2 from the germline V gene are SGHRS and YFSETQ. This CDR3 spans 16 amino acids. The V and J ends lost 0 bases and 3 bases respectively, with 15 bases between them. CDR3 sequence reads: CASSLGFLGSYTEAFF. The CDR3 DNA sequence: TGCGCCAGCAGCTTGGGTTTTCTGGGGTCGTACACTGAAGCTTTCTTT. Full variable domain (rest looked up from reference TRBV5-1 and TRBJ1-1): KAGVTQTPRYLIKTRGQQVTLSCSPISGHRSVSWYQQTPGQGLQFLFEYFSETQRNKGNFPGRFSGRQFSNSRSEMNVSTLELGDSALYLCASSLGFLGSYTEAFFGQGTRLTVV.

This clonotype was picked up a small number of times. CDR3 protein: CASSLAIGDEQYF. The CDR3, as DNA: TGTGCCAGCAGCTTAGCGATCGGCGACGAGCAGTACTTC. The chain is built from TRBV7-2 and TRBJ2-7; D gene ambiguous. Per the germline V gene, CDR1 is SGHTA and CDR2 is FQGNSA. There are 13 residues in the CDR3. Trimming took 0 bases from V and 5 from J, leaving 8 bases between them.

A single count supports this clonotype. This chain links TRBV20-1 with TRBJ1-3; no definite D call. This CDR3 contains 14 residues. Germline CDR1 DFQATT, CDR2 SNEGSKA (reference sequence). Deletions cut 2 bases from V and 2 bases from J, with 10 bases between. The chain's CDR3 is CSARRPGAGNTIYF. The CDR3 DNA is TGCAGTGCTAGACGCCCCGGAGCTGGAAACACCATATATTTT.

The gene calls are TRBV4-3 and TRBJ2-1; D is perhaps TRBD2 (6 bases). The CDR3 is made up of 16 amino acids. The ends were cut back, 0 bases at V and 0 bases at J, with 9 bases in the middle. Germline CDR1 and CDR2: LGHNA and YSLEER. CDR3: CASSQEFSGSYNEQFF. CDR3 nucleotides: TGCGCCAGCAGCCAAGAATTTAGCGGCTCCTACAATGAGCAGTTCTTC.

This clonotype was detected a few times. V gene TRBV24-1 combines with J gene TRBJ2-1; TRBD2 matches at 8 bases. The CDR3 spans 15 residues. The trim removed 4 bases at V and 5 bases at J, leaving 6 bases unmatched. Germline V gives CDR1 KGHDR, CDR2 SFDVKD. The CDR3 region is CATSDPSGSNNEQFF. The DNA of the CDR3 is TGTGCCACCAGTGACCCTAGCGGGTCGAACAATGAGCAGTTCTTC.

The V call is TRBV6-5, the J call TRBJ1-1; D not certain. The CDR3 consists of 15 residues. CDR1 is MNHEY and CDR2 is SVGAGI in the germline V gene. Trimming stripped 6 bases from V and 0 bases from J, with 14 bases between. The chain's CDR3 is CASRGGWGMNTEAFF. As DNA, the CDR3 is TGTGCCAGCAGGGGAGGTTGGGGAATGAACACTGAAGCTTTCTTT.

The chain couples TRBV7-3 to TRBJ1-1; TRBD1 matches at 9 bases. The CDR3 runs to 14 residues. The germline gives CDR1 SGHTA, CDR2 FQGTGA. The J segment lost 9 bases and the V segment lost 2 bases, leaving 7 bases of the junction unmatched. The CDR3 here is CASSLLGTGQKAFF. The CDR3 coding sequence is TGTGCCAGCAGCTTATTGGGGACAGGGCAGAAAGCTTTCTTT.

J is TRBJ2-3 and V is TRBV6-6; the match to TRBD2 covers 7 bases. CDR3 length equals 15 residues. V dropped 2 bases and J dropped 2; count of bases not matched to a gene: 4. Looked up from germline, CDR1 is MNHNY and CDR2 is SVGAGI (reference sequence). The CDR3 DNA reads TGTGCCAGCAGTTACACTACTAGCGACACAGATACGCAGTATTTT. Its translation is CASSYTTSDTDTQYF.

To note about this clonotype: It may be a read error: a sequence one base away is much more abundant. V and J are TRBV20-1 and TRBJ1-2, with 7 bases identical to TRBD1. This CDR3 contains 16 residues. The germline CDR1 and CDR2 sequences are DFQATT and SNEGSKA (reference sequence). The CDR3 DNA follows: TGCAGTGCTAGAGCCCTTGACAGGGTTTTATCCTATGTCTACACCTTC. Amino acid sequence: CSARALDRVLSYVYTF.

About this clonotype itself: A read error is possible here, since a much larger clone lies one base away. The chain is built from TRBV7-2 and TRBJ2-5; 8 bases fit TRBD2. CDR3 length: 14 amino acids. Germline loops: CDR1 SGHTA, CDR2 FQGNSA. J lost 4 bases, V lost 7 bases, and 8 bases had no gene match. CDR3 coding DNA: TGTGCCAGCAACCAGAGCGGGAGAGGAGAGACCCAGTACTTC. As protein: CASNQSGRGETQYF.

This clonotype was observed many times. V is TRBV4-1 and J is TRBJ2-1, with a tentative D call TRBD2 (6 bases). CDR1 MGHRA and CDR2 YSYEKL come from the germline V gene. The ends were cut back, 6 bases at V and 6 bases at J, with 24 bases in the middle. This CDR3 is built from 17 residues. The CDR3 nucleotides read TGCGCCAGCAGTAGGAAAGAGGGAGACGGGGGTGGCAATGAGCAGTTCTTC. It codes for CASSRKEGDGGGNEQFF.

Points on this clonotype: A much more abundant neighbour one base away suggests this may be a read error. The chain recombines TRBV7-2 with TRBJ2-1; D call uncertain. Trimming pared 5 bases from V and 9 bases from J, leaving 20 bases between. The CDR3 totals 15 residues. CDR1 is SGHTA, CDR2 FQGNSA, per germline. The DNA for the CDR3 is TGTGCCAGCAGCCTTTTTCCCCTTTTTCACGGTGAGCAGTTCTTC. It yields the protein CASSLFPLFHGEQFF.